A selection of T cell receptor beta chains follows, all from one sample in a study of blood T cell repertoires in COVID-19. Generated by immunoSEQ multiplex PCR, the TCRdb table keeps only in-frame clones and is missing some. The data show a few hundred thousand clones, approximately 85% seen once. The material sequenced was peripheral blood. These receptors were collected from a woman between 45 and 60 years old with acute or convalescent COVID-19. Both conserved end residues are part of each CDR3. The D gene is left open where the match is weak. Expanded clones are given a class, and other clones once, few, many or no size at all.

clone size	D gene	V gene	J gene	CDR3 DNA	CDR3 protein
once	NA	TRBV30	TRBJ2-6	TGTGCCTGGAGTGCCCTCAGGGGTGGGTCTGGGGCCAACGTCCTGACTTTC	CAWSALRGGSGANVLTF
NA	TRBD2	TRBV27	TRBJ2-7	TGTGCCAGCAGTTATCGACTAGCGGACTCCTACGAGCAGTACTTC	CASSYRLADSYEQYF
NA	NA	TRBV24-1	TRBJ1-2	TGTGCCACCAGTGACGCCGGTAGAGCGGGCTACACCTTC	CATSDAGRAGYTF
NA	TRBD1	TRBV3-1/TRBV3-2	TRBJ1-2	TGTGCCAGCAGCCCCTGGACAGGGGGCTTCTATGGCTACACCTTC	CASSPWTGGFYGYTF
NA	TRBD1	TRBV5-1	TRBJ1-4	TGCGCCAGCAGCTCGGGCGGGACAGCAACTAATGAAAAACTGTTTTTT	CASSSGGTATNEKLFF
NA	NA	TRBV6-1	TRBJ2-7	TGTGCCAGCAGTGAAGCTGACAGGCGGGAGCAGTACTTC	CASSEADRREQYF
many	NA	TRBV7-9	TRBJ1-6	TGTGCCAGCAGCCTAGTTTTCGGGGATTCACCCCTCCACTTT	CASSLVFGDSPLHF
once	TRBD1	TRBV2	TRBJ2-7	TGTGCCAGCAGTGAAGCTCTAGGGACAGGCACCTACGAGCAGTACTTC	CASSEALGTGTYEQYF
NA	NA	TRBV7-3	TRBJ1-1	TGTGCCAGCAGCTTATTAGGGGATTACACTGAAGCTTTCTTT	CASSLLGDYTEAFF
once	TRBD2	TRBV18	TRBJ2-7	TGTGCCAGCTCACCACCAACTAGCGGAGTCTACGAGCAGTACTTC	CASSPPTSGVYEQYF
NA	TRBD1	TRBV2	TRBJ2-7	TGTGCCAGCAGGTCGACAGGGGCTACCTACGAGCAGTACTTC	CASRSTGATYEQYF
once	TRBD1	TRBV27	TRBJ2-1	TGTGCCAGCAGCCGGGACAGGGAGCAGTTCTTC	CASSRDREQFF
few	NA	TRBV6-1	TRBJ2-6	TGTGCCAGCAGTGAAACAGGGACTGGGGCCAACGTCCTGACTTTC	CASSETGTGANVLTF
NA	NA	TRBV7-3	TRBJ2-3	TGTGCCAGCAGCTTAGGACTCTTGAGCACAGATACGCAGTATTTT	CASSLGLLSTDTQYF
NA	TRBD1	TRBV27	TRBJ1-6	TGTGCCAGCAGTTTCCGGGACAGAGAGAATTCACCCCTCCACTTT	CASSFRDRENSPLHF
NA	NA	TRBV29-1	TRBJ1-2	TGCAGCGTGGACCAGACAGCGTTACGGAATTCTTATGGCTACACCTTC	CSVDQTALRNSYGYTF
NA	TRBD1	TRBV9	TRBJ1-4	TGTGCCAGCAGGAAGACAGGGGGGAATCATGAAAAACTGTTTTTT	CASRKTGGNHEKLFF
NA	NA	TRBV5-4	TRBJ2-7	TGTGCCAGCAGCTCTGGCGGGCCGGGGATCTCCTACGAGCAGTACTTC	CASSSGGPGISYEQYF
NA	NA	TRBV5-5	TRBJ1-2	TGTGCCAGCAGCTTGCGGTACCGGGACAAAGACTATGGCTACACCTTC	CASSLRYRDKDYGYTF
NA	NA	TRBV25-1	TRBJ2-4	TGTGCCAGCAGTGAATATGGTAGAAACATTCAGTACTTC	CASSEYGRNIQYF
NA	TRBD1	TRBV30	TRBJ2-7	TGTGCCTGGGGCCCATTGGGGACAGGGGGTCAGAGGTGGGGCGAGCAGTACTTC	CAWGPLGTGGQRWGEQYF
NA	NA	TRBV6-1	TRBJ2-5	TGTGCCAGCACCGGGAAGAGAGAGACCCAGTACTTC	CASTGKRETQYF
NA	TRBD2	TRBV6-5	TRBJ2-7	TGTGCCAGCAGTTACTCGACGGGGAGGGTCACCTACGAGCAGTACTTC	CASSYSTGRVTYEQYF
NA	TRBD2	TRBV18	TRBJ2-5	TGTGCCAGCTCACCCCTAGCGGGAGGGCCGGAGGAGACCCAGTACTTC	CASSPLAGGPEETQYF
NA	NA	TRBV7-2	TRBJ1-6	TGTGCCAGCATCAAGCAGGGTTTCAATTCACCCCTCCACTTT	CASIKQGFNSPLHF
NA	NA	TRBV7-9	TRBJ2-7	TGTGCCAGCAGCTTAGAGGAGGGCCAAGGCTACGAGCAGTACTTC	CASSLEEGQGYEQYF
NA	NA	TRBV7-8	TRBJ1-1	TGTGCCAGCAGCTTAGGAATAGGGAGGGGGGCTGGCACTGAAGCTTTCTTT	CASSLGIGRGAGTEAFF
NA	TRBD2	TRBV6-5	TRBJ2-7	TGTGCCAGCAGGGTAGCGGGAGGGTTCTCCTACGAGCAGTACTTC	CASRVAGGFSYEQYF
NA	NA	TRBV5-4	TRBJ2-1	TGTGCCAGCAGCTTGGCGCCGGGAGTGGCCTACAATGAGCAGTTCTTC	CASSLAPGVAYNEQFF
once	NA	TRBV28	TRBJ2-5	TGTGCCAGCATGGAGTTTCCTGAGACCCAGTACTTC	CASMEFPETQYF
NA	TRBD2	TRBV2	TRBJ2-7	TGTGCCAGCAGTGAAGCCAAACGAGGACTAGCGGGCATCGAGCAGTACTTC	CASSEAKRGLAGIEQYF
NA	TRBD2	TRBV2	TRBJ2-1	TGTGCCAGCAGGTCTAGCGGGTCGTACAATGAGCAGTTCTTC	CASRSSGSYNEQFF
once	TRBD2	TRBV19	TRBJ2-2	TGTGCCAGTAAATCCGGACTAGCGGGATCCGGGGAGCTGTTTTTT	CASKSGLAGSGELFF
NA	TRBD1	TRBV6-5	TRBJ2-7	TGTGCCAGCAAGATGACAGGGGCCTACGAGCAGTACTTC	CASKMTGAYEQYF
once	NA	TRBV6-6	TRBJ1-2	TGTGCCAGCAGAACAGGGTCGAACTATGGCTACACCTTC	CASRTGSNYGYTF
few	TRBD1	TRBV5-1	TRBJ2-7	TGCGCCAGCAGCTTGGACGGGACAGGCCTCGAGCAGTACTTC	CASSLDGTGLEQYF
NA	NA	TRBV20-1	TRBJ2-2	TGCAGTGCTAGTCGCAGTTACACCGGGGAGCTGTTTTTT	CSASRSYTGELFF
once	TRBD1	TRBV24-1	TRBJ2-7	TGTGCCACCACCAATGACAGGGCTCCCTACGAGCAGTACTTC	CATTNDRAPYEQYF
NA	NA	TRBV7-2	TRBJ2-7	TGTGCCAGCAGCTTAGCCGTAGGGGGCTCCTACGAGCAGTACTTC	CASSLAVGGSYEQYF
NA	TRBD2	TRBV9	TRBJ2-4	TGTGCCAGCAGCGTCGGGGGGATTACCAAAAACATTCAGTACTTC	CASSVGGITKNIQYF
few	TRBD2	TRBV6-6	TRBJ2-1	TGTGCCAGCACCACTAGCGGGATAAATGAGCAGTTCTTC	CASTTSGINEQFF